This T cell receptor beta chain was sequenced for a study of shared T cell receptors in the human thymus. Libraries were prepared by immunoSEQ multiplex PCR; TCRdb keeps only in-frame clonotypes and omits some of them. The data hold almost 550,000 clones, with approximately 78% observed a single time. These data were likewise used in another study, on human thymus T cells. This second study says: In corrective heart surgery, resections were taken, and these provided the thymus tissue. Unrelated people showed highly overlapping thymic repertoires, related research reported.

This TCR was recovered from a boy younger than two with a congenital heart defect. Sequences were obtained from thymocytes.

The CDR3 coding sequence is TGCGCCAGCAGCCAAGATTTGGGCGGGAGAAGGGCCTACGAGCAGTACTTC. It yields the protein CASSQDLGGRRAYEQYF. The chain uses TRBV4-3 and TRBJ2-7; 7 bases match TRBD2. Losses at the gene ends were 0 bases for V and 2 bases for J; bases not matched to a gene: 10. The CDR3 extends over 17 amino acids. Looked up from germline, CDR1 is LGHNA and CDR2 is YSLEER.